This record concerns one TCR beta chain sequence. Its target is not known. Measured with immunoSEQ multiplex PCR; TCRdb has only the in-frame clones, and not every one. The sample holds about 77,000 clones; roughly 80% are singletons and the top ten take approximately 2.4%. The data derive from a study of radiation and T cells in renal cell carcinoma. Time point in this sample: blood 4 weeks post-SBRT, at nephrectomy. The treatment is: 15 Gy SBRT to primary tumor, nephrectomy 4 weeks later. Whole-study results and caveats: Pretreatment tumor biopsies were lacking, so baseline clonotypes are unknown.

V shed 2 bases and J 8 bases; nucleotides not matched to a gene: 21. CDR1 and CDR2 from the germline V gene are MDHEN and SYDVKM. The CDR3 runs 20 residues. The sample here was blood, taken from a patient whose treatment included radiotherapy and nephrectomy. This clonotype was obtained from a woman aged 55-70 years with renal cell carcinoma. The rearrangement links TRBV28 to TRBJ2-1; TRBD2 agrees at 10 bases. The CDR3 sequence: CASSLDRAASGGLDGDEQFF. The CDR3 nucleotides are TGTGCCAGCAGTTTAGACAGGGCGGCTAGCGGGGGTCTGGACGGGGATGAGCAGTTCTTC.